The 12 T cell receptor beta chains presented below share a single source sample, sequenced in a study of blood T cell repertoires in COVID-19. The data were produced by immunoSEQ multiplex PCR, yet TCRdb's version contains in-frame clones alone and is incomplete. The sample records 130,000 or so clones, 88% being singletons. Sequencing was carried out using peripheral blood. All receptors come from a man over 45 with acute or convalescent COVID-19.

The chain carries TRBV4-1 and TRBJ1-1; 8 positions agree with TRBD1. The germline V gene has CDR1 MGHRA and CDR2 YSYEKL. Losses at the gene ends were 4 bases for V and 5 bases for J; bases not matched to a gene: 15. The CDR3 has 17 residues. CDR3 DNA: TGCGCCAGCAGCCCAAAGGGGACAGGCCAGGGAAGAACTGAAGCTTTCTTT. Amino acid sequence: CASSPKGTGQGRTEAFF.

The CDR3: CSVEADSGISYEQYF. The CDR3 coding sequence is TGCAGCGTTGAAGCGGATAGCGGAATCTCCTACGAGCAGTACTTC. The J gene is TRBJ2-7, the V gene TRBV29-1; maybe TRBD2 (6 bases). V was shortened by 1 base and J by 0 bases, with 13 bases between the two germline ends. The CDR3 runs 15 residues. Germline CDR1 and CDR2: SQVTM and ANQGSEA.

The chain combines TRBV5-6 with TRBJ1-6, with D possibly TRBD1 on 6 matching bases. CDR3 length equals 15 residues. Germline loops: CDR1 SGHDT, CDR2 YYEEEE. V was shortened by 6 bases and J by 6 bases, with 16 bases between the two germline ends. The DNA for the CDR3 is TGTGCCAGCACCCGGACCGGGACACCTAATTCACCCCTCCACTTT. Protein: CASTRTGTPNSPLHF. Based on the CDR3 plus reference TRBV5-6 and TRBJ1-6, the full variable domain is DAGVTQSPTHLIKTRGQQVTLRCSPKSGHDTVSWYQQALGQGPQFIFQYYEEEERQRGNFPDRFSGHQFPNYSSELNVNALLLGDSALYLCASTRTGTPNSPLHFGNGTRLTVT.

V gene TRBV27 combines with J gene TRBJ2-7; D remains ambiguous. In germline, CDR1 is MNHEY, CDR2 SMNVEV (reference sequence). This CDR3 is 15 amino acids long. V shed 2 bases and J shed 3 bases, with 14 bases lying between them. CDR3 sequence: CASSLGSLRNYEQYF. Here the CDR3 DNA reads TGTGCCAGCAGTTTAGGGTCCCTCAGGAACTACGAGCAGTACTTC.

The gene calls are TRBV9 and TRBJ2-7; no clear D. The CDR3 consists of 15 residues. V gave up 4 bases and J gave up 1 base, with 15 bases separating them. The germline V gene encodes CDR1 SGDLS and CDR2 YYNGEE. DNA of the CDR3: TGTGCCAGCAGCTTTAGTGCGGAACCTTCCTACGAGCAGTACTTC. As protein: CASSFSAEPSYEQYF.

The V call is TRBV19, the J call TRBJ1-5; the D is unclear. This CDR3 is built from 12 residues. Trimming cost V 6 bases and J 2 bases, with 5 bases left between them. CDR1 is LNHDA, CDR2 SQIVND, per germline (reference sequence). The CDR3, as DNA: TGTGCCAGTAGGGAGGGCAATCAGCCCCAGCATTTT. This gives the protein CASREGNQPQHF.

The table lists this clone with a few counts. The chain uses TRBV30 and TRBJ2-4; D might be TRBD1 (6 bases). The CDR3 sequence is 15 residues long. Trimming took off 0 bases at V and 2 bases at J, with 11 bases between the two ends. Germline CDR1 reads GTSNPN; CDR2 reads SVGIG (reference sequence). The CDR3 loop reads CAWSVQGTTKNIQYF. The DNA of the CDR3 is TGTGCCTGGAGTGTACAGGGCACTACCAAAAACATTCAGTACTTC.

V usage is TRBV5-1 and J usage is TRBJ2-3, with D possibly being TRBD1 (5 bases). Germline V CDR1 and CDR2: SGHRS, YFSETQ. The CDR3 covers 15 residues. V lost 5 bases to trimming and J lost 0 bases, with 13 bases between them. The CDR3: CASSTPGLSTDTQYF. CDR3 nucleotides: TGCGCCAGCAGTACACCAGGGTTGAGCACAGATACGCAGTATTTT. Full variable domain (outside the CDR3, taken from reference TRBV5-1 and TRBJ2-3): KAGVTQTPRYLIKTRGQQVTLSCSPISGHRSVSWYQQTPGQGLQFLFEYFSETQRNKGNFPGRFSGRQFSNSRSEMNVSTLELGDSALYLCASSTPGLSTDTQYFGPGTRLTVL.

The table lists this clone with a count of one. This chain's CDR3 is CASSYRRGDTEAFF. The CDR3 region has the DNA TGTGCCAGCAGCTACCGGCGGGGAGACACTGAAGCTTTCTTT. The chain has TRBV6-5 and TRBJ1-1; D is unresolved. V lost 6 bases and J 3 bases, leaving 14 bases between the germline ends. Looked up from germline, CDR1 is MNHEY and CDR2 is SVGAGI. This CDR3 has 14 amino acids.

The chain couples TRBV3-1 (or the pseudogene TRBV3-2) to TRBJ2-1, with 14 positions matching TRBD2. This CDR3 comprises 16 residues. Germline V gene lookup returns CDR1 LGHDT and CDR2 YNNKEL (reference sequence). Trimming cost V 2 bases and J 7 bases; bases outside gene matches: 4. CDR3 coding DNA: TGTGCCAGCAGCCAAACCGGACTAGCGGGAGGTAATGAGCAGTTCTTC. It codes for CASSQTGLAGGNEQFF.

The chain carries TRBV30 and TRBJ2-3; TRBD1 is a possible D gene (5 bases). CDR3 length: 12 residues. Germline V gene sequence: CDR1 GTSNPN, CDR2 SVGIG (reference sequence). V lost 7 bases and J 2 bases, leaving 10 bases between the germline ends. The CDR3 region has the DNA TGTGCCTCCAGGGCCTTCACAGATACGCAGTATTTT. Translation gives CASRAFTDTQYF.

This clone was detected only once. This chain links TRBV6-5 with TRBJ2-3; 7 bases map to TRBD1. The germline V gene has CDR1 MNHEY and CDR2 SVGAGI. CDR3 length equals 13 residues. The V segment lost 6 bases and the J segment 6 bases; nucleotides outside the gene matches: 6. CDR3 sequence: CASRPTGPDTQYF. CDR3 bases: TGTGCCAGCAGGCCGACAGGGCCCGATACGCAGTATTTT.